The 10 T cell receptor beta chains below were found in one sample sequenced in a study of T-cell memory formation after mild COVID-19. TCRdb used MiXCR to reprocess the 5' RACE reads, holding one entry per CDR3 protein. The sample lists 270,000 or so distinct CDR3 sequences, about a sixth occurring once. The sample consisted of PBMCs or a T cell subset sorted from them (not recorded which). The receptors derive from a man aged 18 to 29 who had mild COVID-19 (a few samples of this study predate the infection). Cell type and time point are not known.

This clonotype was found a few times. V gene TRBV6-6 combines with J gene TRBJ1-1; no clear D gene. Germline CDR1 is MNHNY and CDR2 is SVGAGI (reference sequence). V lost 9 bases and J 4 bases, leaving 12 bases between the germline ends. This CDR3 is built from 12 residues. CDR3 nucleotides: TGTGCCAGTTCCCCGGTCCTCACTGAAGCTTTCTTT. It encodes CASSPVLTEAFF.

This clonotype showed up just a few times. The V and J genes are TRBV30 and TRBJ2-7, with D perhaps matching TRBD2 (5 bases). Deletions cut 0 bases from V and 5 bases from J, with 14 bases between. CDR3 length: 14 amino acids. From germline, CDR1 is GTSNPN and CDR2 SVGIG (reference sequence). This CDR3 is CAWSVTQRSNEQYF. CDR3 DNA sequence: TGTGCCTGGAGTGTAACCCAGCGGTCTAACGAGCAGTACTTC. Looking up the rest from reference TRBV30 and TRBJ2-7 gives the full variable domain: SQTIHQWPATLVQPVGSPLSLECTVEGTSNPNLYWYRQAAGRGLQLLFYSVGIGQISSEVPQNLSASRPQDRQFILSSKKLLLSDSGFYLCAWSVTQRSNEQYFGPGTRLTVT.

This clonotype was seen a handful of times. The CDR3 sequence: CASSAQVVGYGYTF. DNA of the CDR3: TGTGCCAGCAGCGCCCAGGTTGTAGGCTATGGCTACACCTTC. The chain employs TRBV7-6 and TRBJ1-2; D gene uncertain. The CDR3 runs 14 residues. V dropped 5 bases and J dropped 4 bases, with 14 bases sitting between them. Germline loops: CDR1 SGHVS, CDR2 FNYEAQ.

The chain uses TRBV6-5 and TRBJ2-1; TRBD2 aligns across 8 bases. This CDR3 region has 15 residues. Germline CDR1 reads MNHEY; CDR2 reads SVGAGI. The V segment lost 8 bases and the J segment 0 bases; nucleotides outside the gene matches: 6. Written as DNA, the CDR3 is TGTGCCAGCCGCGGGCGGGGGGACTCCTACAATGAGCAGTTCTTC. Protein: CASRGRGDSYNEQFF.

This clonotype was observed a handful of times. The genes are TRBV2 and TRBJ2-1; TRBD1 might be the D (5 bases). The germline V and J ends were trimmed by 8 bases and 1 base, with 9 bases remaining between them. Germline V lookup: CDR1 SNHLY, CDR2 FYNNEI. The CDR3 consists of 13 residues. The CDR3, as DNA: TGTGCCAGCCAGGGAACGTCCTACAATGAGCAGTTCTTC. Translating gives CASQGTSYNEQFF.

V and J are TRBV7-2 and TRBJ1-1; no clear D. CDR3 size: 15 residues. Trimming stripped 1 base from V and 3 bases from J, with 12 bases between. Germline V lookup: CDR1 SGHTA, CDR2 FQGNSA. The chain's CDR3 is CASSLVPGAYTEAFF. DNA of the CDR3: TGTGCCAGCAGCTTAGTGCCGGGCGCCTACACTGAAGCTTTCTTT.

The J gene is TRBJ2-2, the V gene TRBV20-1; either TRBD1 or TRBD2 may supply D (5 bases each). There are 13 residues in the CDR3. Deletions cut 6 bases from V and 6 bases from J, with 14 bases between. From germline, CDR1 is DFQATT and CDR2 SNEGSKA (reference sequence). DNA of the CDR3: TGCAGTGCGGCCGGGACCGTGCCCGGGGAGCTGTTTTTT. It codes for CSAAGTVPGELFF.

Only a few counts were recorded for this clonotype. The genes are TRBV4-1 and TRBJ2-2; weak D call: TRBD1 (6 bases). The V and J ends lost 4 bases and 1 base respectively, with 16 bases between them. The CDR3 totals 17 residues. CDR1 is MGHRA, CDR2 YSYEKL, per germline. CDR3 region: CASSLRPDSLNTGELFF. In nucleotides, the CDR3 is TGCGCCAGCAGCCTTCGGCCGGACAGCTTGAACACCGGGGAGCTGTTTTTT.

The CDR3 DNA reads as TGTGCCAGCAGCTCGCCATTTAAAGGGGGTAGAGAGGGCTACGAGCAGTACTTC. This translates into CASSSPFKGGREGYEQYF. This rearrangement joins TRBV7-2 to TRBJ2-7, with a possible D match to TRBD1 (6 bases). V gave up 4 bases and J gave up 3 bases, with 25 bases separating them. The CDR3 contains 18 residues. Germline-derived CDR1 and CDR2 are SGHTA and FQGNSA. Supplemented by reference TRBV7-2 and TRBJ2-7, the full variable domain reads GAGVSQSPSNKVTEKGKDVELRCDPISGHTALYWYRQSLGQGLEFLIYFQGNSAPDKSGLPSDRFSAERTGGSVSTLTIQRTQQEDSAVYLCASSSPFKGGREGYEQYFGPGTRLTVT.

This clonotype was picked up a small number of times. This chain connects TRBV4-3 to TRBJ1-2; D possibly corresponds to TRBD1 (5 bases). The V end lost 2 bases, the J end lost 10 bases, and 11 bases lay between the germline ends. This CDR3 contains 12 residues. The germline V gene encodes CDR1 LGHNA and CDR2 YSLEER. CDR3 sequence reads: CASSQYGGIYTF. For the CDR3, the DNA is TGCGCCAGCAGCCAATATGGGGGAATCTACACCTTC.